The next 17 T cell receptor beta chains were all read from a single sample in a study of shared clonotypes between healthy human individuals. Data came from immunoSEQ multiplex PCR; TCRdb stores just in-frame clones and leaves some out. Among more than 2,000,000 clones listed, around nine tenths were seen once. The source material was naive CD4+ T cells sorted from blood. Subset meaning: CD45RA+ positively selected. The receptors were gathered from a man younger than 35 in good health.

The chain recombines TRBV10-3 with TRBJ1-1; D remains unclear. This CDR3 has 13 amino acids. V was trimmed by 10 bases and J by 0 bases, leaving 12 bases between them. Germline CDR1 reads ENHRY; CDR2 reads SYGVKD. The CDR3 DNA reads TGTGCCACCTCTGATGGCCTGAACACTGAAGCTTTCTTT. Its translation is CATSDGLNTEAFF.

The chain carries TRBV7-2 and TRBJ2-7; 13 nucleotides line up with TRBD2. Germline V CDR1 and CDR2: SGHTA, FQGNSA. V lost 5 bases to trimming and J lost 7 bases; unmatched junction nucleotides: 8. The CDR3 sequence is 15 residues long. CDR3 sequence (DNA): TGTGCCAGCAGCCGCGGACTAGCGGGAGTGGAGGAGCAGTACTTC. Translated: CASSRGLAGVEEQYF.

This clone was detected a few times. The gene calls are TRBV30 and TRBJ1-2; D is unclear. CDR3 length equals 13 residues. Germline-derived CDR1 and CDR2 are GTSNPN and SVGIG (reference sequence). The V and J ends lost 0 bases and 4 bases respectively, with 9 bases between them. DNA of the CDR3: TGTGCCTGGAGTGTACAACTCATCTATGGCTACACCTTC. It translates to CAWSVQLIYGYTF.

The V and J genes are TRBV27 and TRBJ1-2, with D maybe TRBD1 (5 bases). The CDR3 contains 17 residues. Looked up from germline, CDR1 is MNHEY and CDR2 is SMNVEV (reference sequence). V was clipped by 5 bases and J by 6 bases, with 25 bases between them. DNA of the CDR3: TGTGCCAGCAGTCGCACCCCCTCCGGGGCCCTATATAATGGCTACACCTTC. Residues: CASSRTPSGALYNGYTF.

The rearrangement joins TRBV11-2 to TRBJ2-1, with a possible D match to TRBD1 (6 bases). The CDR3 has 14 amino acids. Deletions cut 1 base from V and 10 bases from J, with 14 bases between. Germline V CDR1 and CDR2: SGHAT, FQNNGV. In DNA form, the CDR3 reads TGTGCCAGCAGCTTAGGGGGGCCCCCAGGCGAGCAGTTCTTC. Protein product: CASSLGGPPGEQFF.

The V and J genes are TRBV19 and TRBJ2-3; D unresolved. The V end lost 4 bases, the J end lost 0 bases, and 8 bases lay between the germline ends. The CDR3 sequence is 14 residues long. The germline V gene encodes CDR1 LNHDA and CDR2 SQIVND (reference sequence). Written as DNA, the CDR3 is TGTGCCAGTAGTAAGGGCCTTAGCACAGATACGCAGTATTTT. The encoded protein is CASSKGLSTDTQYF.

In its sample, this clone was seen a few times. The chain combines TRBV7-9 with TRBJ1-5; D not resolved. Germline lookup yields CDR1 SEHNR and CDR2 FQNEAQ (reference sequence). V lost 5 bases to trimming and J lost 8 bases, with 4 bases between them. The CDR3 extends over 10 amino acids. The CDR3 region is CASSPEPQHF. The CDR3 DNA follows: TGTGCCAGCAGCCCAGAGCCCCAGCATTTT.

The chain links TRBV2 to TRBJ2-3; 7 nucleotides match TRBD1. V was pared by 2 bases and J by 0 bases, with 8 bases of the junction left unmatched. Germline V gene data show CDR1 as SNHLY and CDR2 as FYNNEI. The CDR3 sequence is 17 residues long. CDR3 loop: CASSEIRGGKSTDTQYF. For the CDR3, the DNA is TGTGCCAGCAGTGAAATAAGAGGGGGCAAAAGCACAGATACGCAGTATTTT.

The chain is built from TRBV19 and TRBJ2-5; D perhaps matches TRBD1 (6 bases). Germline assignment: CDR1 LNHDA and CDR2 SQIVND (reference sequence). The CDR3 length is 15 residues. V shed 4 bases and J shed 1 base, with 13 bases lying between them. This chain's CDR3 is CASSTRGGFQETQYF. For the CDR3, the DNA is TGTGCCAGTAGTACCCGAGGGGGTTTCCAAGAGACCCAGTACTTC.

V gene TRBV6-5 combines with J gene TRBJ2-1, with 9 bases fitting TRBD2. J gave up 7 bases and V 0 bases, and 4 bases lay outside the gene matches. Germline CDR1 reads MNHEY; CDR2 reads SVGAGI. The CDR3 covers 15 residues. As DNA, the CDR3 is TGTGCCAGCAGTTACTCGCCAACTAGCGGGAATGAGCAGTTCTTC. This sequence encodes CASSYSPTSGNEQFF.

Points on this clone: One end of the junction varies from germline; a read error may be responsible. The CDR3 nucleotides read TGCAGCGGTGAACAGGGGACAGAGACCCAGTACTTC. Translated: CSGEQGTETQYF. This chain uses TRBV29-1 with TRBJ2-5, with TRBD1 matching over 7 bases. Germline CDR1 and CDR2: SQVTM and ANQGSEA. The CDR3 spans 12 residues.

Details on this clone: The CDR3 end shows no conserved phenylalanine or tryptophan, and so a read error is likely. The DNA is omitted, as the CDR3 cannot be located on it reliably, and the CDR3 follows TCRdb's listing. The V and J genes are TRBV4-3 and TRBJ2-7. Per the germline V gene, CDR1 is LGHNA and CDR2 is YSLEER. The CDR3 comprises 11 residues, both ends counted. This CDR3 reads CASSQDQDGVS.

The chain joins TRBV6-1 to TRBJ1-1; TRBD1 matches 9 bases. This CDR3 comprises 14 residues. From germline, CDR1 is MNHNS and CDR2 SASEGT. J lost 6 bases, V lost 5 bases, and 7 bases had no gene match. The CDR3 region is CASSYDRGRSEAFF. For the CDR3, the DNA is TGTGCCAGCAGTTATGACAGGGGGAGGTCTGAAGCTTTCTTT.

Concerning this clone itself: Other nucleotide sequences from this sample produce the same CDR3. V usage is TRBV5-1 and J usage is TRBJ2-5, with TRBD1 as a possible D gene (6 bases). With 2 bases removed from V and 3 bases from J, the gap between germline ends came to 8 bases. The CDR3 contains 13 residues. Germline V gene data show CDR1 as SGHRS and CDR2 as YFSETQ. This chain's CDR3 is CASSFWTEETQYF. CDR3 nucleotide sequence: TGCGCCAGCAGCTTCTGGACAGAAGAGACCCAGTACTTC.

The rearrangement uses TRBV7-2 and TRBJ2-2; TRBD2 matches 7 bases. CDR1 SGHTA and CDR2 FQGNSA come from the germline V gene. The CDR3 has 15 amino acids. Losses at the gene ends were 6 bases for V and 3 bases for J; bases not matched to a gene: 7. The CDR3 nucleotides read TGTGCCAGCAGTAGTCAGCGGGGATACACCGGGGAGCTGTTTTTT. Protein product: CASSSQRGYTGELFF.

Here the CDR3 DNA reads TGTGCCAGCAGTTACACAAAGACTAGCCGCGAGCAGTACTTC. This sequence encodes CASSYTKTSREQYF. This sequence joins TRBV6-6 and TRBJ2-7; 7 bases map to TRBD2. Germline V gives CDR1 MNHNY, CDR2 SVGAGI (reference sequence). J gave up 6 bases and V 2 bases, and 7 bases lay outside the gene matches. This CDR3 is 14 amino acids long.

The chain employs TRBV6-5 and TRBJ2-7; D may be TRBD1 (5 bases). Germline CDR1 reads MNHEY; CDR2 reads SVGAGI. V shed 7 bases and J shed 0 bases, with 13 bases lying between them. The CDR3 sequence is 14 residues long. The CDR3 is CASTRTPSSYEQYF. The CDR3 nucleotides are TGTGCCAGCACCAGGACACCCAGCTCCTACGAGCAGTACTTC.